The subject of this entry is one T cell receptor (beta chain). Antigen specificity is unknown. The library targeted TCRbeta and was prepared with unique molecular identifiers. MiXCR was run by TCRdb on the PCR reads, yielding one entry per CDR3 protein. The sample includes roughly 400,000 distinct CDR3 sequences, around two fifths of them seen just once. With 3 bases removed from V and 5 bases from J, the gap between germline ends came to 13 bases. CDR3 length: 14 amino acids. Per the germline V gene, CDR1 is DFQATT and CDR2 is SNEGSKA (reference sequence). This record comes from a study of T-cell reconstitution after alpha-beta-depleted transplantation in children. General study results and limits: The main origin of T-cell counts and diversity one year after transplant was newly produced T cells.

The chain uses TRBV20-1 and TRBJ2-2; possible D gene TRBD1, 5 bases. This sequence was found in a girl aged 2 to 9 with aplastic anemia, due to receive a stem cell transplant. The sample was PBMCs, taken before TCRalphabeta/CD19-depleted stem cell transplant. The CDR3 protein is CSASRRAVTGELFF. DNA of the CDR3: TGCAGTGCTAGTCGCAGGGCGGTGACCGGGGAGCTGTTTTTT.